Included here is one TCR beta chain sequence, with context. These data belong to a study of blood T cell repertoires in COVID-19. Turning to the study itself: Donors in the United States, Italy and Spain gave samples during acute or convalescent COVID-19.

Original processing notes: Quantification of nucleated cells was approximated via reference gene primer amplification. TCRdb keeps only in-frame clones here, not all; method: immunoSEQ multiplex PCR. V, J and clone size were drawn from that table, and D and trimming were deduced from the DNA. The sample carries about 170,000 clones, 80% to 90% recorded once. Seattle's enrolled individuals joined amid active infection and were then monitored longitudinally. The origin of this receptor is a woman of 80 years or more with COVID-19, enrolled during active disease. The sequencing sample was made of peripheral blood.

The CDR3 protein is CASSFRGQNYGYTF. The CDR3 nucleotides are TGTGCCAGCAGTTTTCGGGGACAGAACTATGGCTACACCTTC. The chain recombines TRBV28 with TRBJ1-2, with TRBD1 identical over 7 bases. This CDR3 has 14 residues. Germline CDR1 and CDR2: MDHEN and SYDVKM. J lost 2 bases, V lost 3 bases, and 3 bases had no gene match.